The TCR beta chain under discussion was sequenced for a study of human T cells and chemical hapten exposure. Background on the study: The sensitizer, 2% DPC, was used on around 2 cm by around 2 cm of upper inner arm skin. Study observations and caveats: Significantly more large CDR3 similarity clusters were formed by expanded TCRs than by controls. It should be noted that donors had alopecia, so their immune response may differ from healthy people's.

As concerns this clonotype: Its antigen is unidentified.

Trimming left V 1 base short and J 2 bases short, with 7 bases between. The germline gives CDR1 SGHTA, CDR2 FQGNSA. CDR3 length equals 14 residues. The time point is: patch test 3, about 24 weeks after DPC sensitization. The treatment denotes: therapeutic diphenylcyclopropenone sensitization with weekly scalp DPC. Donors, patients with alopecia ranging from 18 to 70 years old and judged suitable for DPC, provided samples. A single record per CDR3 protein comes from TCRdb applying MiXCR to the RACE reads. The table lists some 170,000 distinct CDR3 sequences, roughly 26% of them singletons, with approximately 2.1% in the top ten.

The V gene is TRBV7-2, the J gene TRBJ2-3; D uncertain. The clonotype was recovered from a young woman with alopecia areata. Some clones in this sample may be carry-over from other donors' samples. The sample here was whole blood, taken in connection with sensitization to the hapten diphenylcyclopropenone (DPC). CDR3 DNA: TGTGCCAGCAGCTTAGATCGGTCCACAGATACGCAGTATTTT. Its protein is CASSLDRSTDTQYF. The whole variable domain, filled in from reference TRBV7-2 and TRBJ2-3, reads GAGVSQSPSNKVTEKGKDVELRCDPISGHTALYWYRQSLGQGLEFLIYFQGNSAPDKSGLPSDRFSAERTGGSVSTLTIQRTQQEDSAVYLCASSLDRSTDTQYFGPGTRLTVL.